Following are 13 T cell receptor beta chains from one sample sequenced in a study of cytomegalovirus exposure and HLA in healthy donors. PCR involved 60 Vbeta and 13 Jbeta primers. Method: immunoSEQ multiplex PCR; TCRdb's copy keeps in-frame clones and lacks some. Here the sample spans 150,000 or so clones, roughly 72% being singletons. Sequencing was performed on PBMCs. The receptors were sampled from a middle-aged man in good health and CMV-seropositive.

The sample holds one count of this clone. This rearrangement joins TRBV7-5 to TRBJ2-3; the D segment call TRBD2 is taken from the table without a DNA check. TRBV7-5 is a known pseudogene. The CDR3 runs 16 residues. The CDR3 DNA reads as TGTGCCAGAAGCTTAGCGCGGGCAACTAGCACAGATACGCAGTATTTT. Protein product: CARSLARATSTDTQYF.

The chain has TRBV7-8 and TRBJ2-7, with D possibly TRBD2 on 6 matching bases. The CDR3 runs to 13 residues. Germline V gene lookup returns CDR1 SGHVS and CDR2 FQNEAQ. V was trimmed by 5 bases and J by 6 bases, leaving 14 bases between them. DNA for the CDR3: TGTGCCAGCAGCGTGACCCGAGCGGGCGAGCAGTACTTC. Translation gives CASSVTRAGEQYF. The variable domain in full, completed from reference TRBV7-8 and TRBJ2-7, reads GAGVSQSPRYKVAKRGQDVALRCDPISGHVSLFWYQQALGQGPEFLTYFQNEAQLDKSGLPSDRFFAERPEGSVSTLKIQRTQQEDSAVYLCASSVTRAGEQYFGPGTRLTVT.

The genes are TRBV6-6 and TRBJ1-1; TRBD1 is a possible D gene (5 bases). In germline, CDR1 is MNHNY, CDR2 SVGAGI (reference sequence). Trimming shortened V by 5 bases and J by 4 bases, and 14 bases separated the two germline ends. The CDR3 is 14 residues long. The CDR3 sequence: CASSLGAGGTEAFF. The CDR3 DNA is TGTGCCAGCAGTCTCGGGGCCGGGGGCACTGAAGCTTTCTTT.

In DNA form, the CDR3 reads TGCGCCAGCAGCTTGAATTTGGCTAGCGGGGGAGGTGAGCAGTTCTTC. It codes for CASSLNLASGGGEQFF. The V gene is TRBV5-1, the J gene TRBJ2-1; 10 bases agree with TRBD2. Germline V lookup: CDR1 SGHRS, CDR2 YFSETQ. The CDR3 is 16 amino acids. Trimming removed 1 base from V and 9 bases from J; junction bases left unmatched: 10. The whole variable domain, remainder taken from reference TRBV5-1 and TRBJ2-1, is KAGVTQTPRYLIKTRGQQVTLSCSPISGHRSVSWYQQTPGQGLQFLFEYFSETQRNKGNFPGRFSGRQFSNSRSEMNVSTLELGDSALYLCASSLNLASGGGEQFFGPGTRLTVL.

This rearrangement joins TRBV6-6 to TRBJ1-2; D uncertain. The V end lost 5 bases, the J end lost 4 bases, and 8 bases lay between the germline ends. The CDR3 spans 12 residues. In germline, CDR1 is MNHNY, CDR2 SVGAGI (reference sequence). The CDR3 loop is CASSPGLYGYTF. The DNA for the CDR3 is TGTGCCAGCAGTCCAGGTCTCTATGGCTACACCTTC.

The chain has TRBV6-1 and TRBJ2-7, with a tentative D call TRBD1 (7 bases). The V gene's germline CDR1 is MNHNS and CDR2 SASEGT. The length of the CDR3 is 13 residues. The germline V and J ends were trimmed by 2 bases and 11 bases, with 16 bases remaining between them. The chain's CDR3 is CASSELGRGAEYF. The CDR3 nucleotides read TGTGCCAGCAGTGAATTAGGCAGGGGGGCTGAGTACTTC.

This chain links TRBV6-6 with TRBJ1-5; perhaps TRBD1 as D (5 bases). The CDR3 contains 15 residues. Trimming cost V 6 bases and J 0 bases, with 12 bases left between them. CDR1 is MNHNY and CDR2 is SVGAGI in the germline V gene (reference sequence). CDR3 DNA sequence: TGTGCCAGCAGAGGGTCAGGGTATAGCAATCAGCCCCAGCATTTT. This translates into CASRGSGYSNQPQHF.

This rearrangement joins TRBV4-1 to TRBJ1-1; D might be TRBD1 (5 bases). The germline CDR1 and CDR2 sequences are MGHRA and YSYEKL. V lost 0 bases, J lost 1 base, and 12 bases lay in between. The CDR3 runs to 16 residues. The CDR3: CASSQDGQGGNTEAFF. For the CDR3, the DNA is TGCGCCAGCAGCCAAGATGGCCAGGGCGGGAACACTGAAGCTTTCTTT.

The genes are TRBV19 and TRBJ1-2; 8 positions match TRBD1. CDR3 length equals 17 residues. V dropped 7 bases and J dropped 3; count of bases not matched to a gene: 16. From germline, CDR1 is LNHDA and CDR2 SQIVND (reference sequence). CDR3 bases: TGTGCCAGTAATCGGTATCGGACGGACAGGGAAGACTATGGCTACACCTTC. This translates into CASNRYRTDREDYGYTF. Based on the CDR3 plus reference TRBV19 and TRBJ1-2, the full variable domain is DGGITQSPKYLFRKEGQNVTLSCEQNLNHDAMYWYRQDPGQGLRLIYYSQIVNDFQKGDIAEGYSVSREKKESFPLTVTSAQKNPTAFYLCASNRYRTDREDYGYTFGSGTRLTVV.

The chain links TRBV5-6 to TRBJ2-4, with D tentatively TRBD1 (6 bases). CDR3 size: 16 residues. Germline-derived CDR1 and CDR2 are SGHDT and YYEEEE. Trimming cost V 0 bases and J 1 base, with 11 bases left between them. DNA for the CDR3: TGTGCCAGCAGCTTGGGGGGGCAGACCGCCAAAAACATTCAGTACTTC. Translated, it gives CASSLGGQTAKNIQYF.

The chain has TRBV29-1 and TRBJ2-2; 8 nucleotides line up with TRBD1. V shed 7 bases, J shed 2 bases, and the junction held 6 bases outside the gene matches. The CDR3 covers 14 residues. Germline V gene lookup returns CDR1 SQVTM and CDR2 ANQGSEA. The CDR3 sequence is CSARDRRNTGELFF. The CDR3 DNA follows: TGCAGCGCTCGGGACAGGAGAAACACCGGGGAGCTGTTTTTT.

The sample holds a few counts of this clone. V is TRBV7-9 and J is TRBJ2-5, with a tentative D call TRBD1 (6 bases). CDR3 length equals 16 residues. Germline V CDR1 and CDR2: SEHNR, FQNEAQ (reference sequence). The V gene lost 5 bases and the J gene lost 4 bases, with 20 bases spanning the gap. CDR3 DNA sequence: TGTGCCAGCAGCGTAGGCCAGGACAGCCGGGGAGAGACCCAGTACTTC. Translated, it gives CASSVGQDSRGETQYF.

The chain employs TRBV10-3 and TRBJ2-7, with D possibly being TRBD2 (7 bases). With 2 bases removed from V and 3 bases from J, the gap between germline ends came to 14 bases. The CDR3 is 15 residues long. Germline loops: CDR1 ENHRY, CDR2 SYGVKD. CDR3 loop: CAISEPWGGGYEQYF. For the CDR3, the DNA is TGTGCCATCAGTGAGCCGTGGGGAGGGGGCTACGAGCAGTACTTC.